The sequence of this T cell receptor beta chain was determined in a study of blood T cells in healthy people across ages. This CDR3 has 16 amino acids. V lost 3 bases and J lost 2, with 16 bases in between. Germline V gene lookup returns CDR1 KGHSH and CDR2 LQKENI. It was with a sample-barcoded 5' primer and a J-beta primer mix that a second PCR of about 6 to 12 cycles was run. TCRdb reanalysed the 5' RACE reads using MiXCR and keeps one entry per CDR3 protein. The sample consists of almost 1 million distinct CDR3 sequences, about 53% of them appearing once. This clonotype was found a few times. This chain connects TRBV18 to TRBJ2-5; maybe TRBD2 (6 bases). The receptor was isolated from a woman in her sixties in good health. Sample: blood. DNA of the CDR3: TGTGCCAGCTCACCGGTACGACTCCGGGGGCAAGAGACCCAGTACTTC. Encoded protein: CASSPVRLRGQETQYF.